This TCR beta chain comes out of a study of memory CD8 T cells in hepatitis C reinfection. This CDR3 is 14 amino acids long. V was trimmed by 3 bases and J by 0 bases, leaving 9 bases between them. From germline, CDR1 is SGHRS and CDR2 YFSETQ. TCRdb keeps only in-frame clones here, not all; method: immunoSEQ multiplex PCR. Of 44,000 or so clones listed, 88% were seen once; the top ten hold under 1.5%. Sample time point: peak reinfection, 3 to 8 weeks after reinfection detection. Sorted cells were sequenced directly ex vivo without any in vitro expansion. The sample was naive CD8+ T cells sorted from blood. This clonotype was sampled from a man aged 18 to 30 with hepatitis C virus infection. This chain uses TRBV5-1 with TRBJ1-1; D call uncertain. The CDR3 DNA follows: TGCGCCAGCAGCTACGGAGTCATGAACACTGAAGCTTTCTTT. Its protein is CASSYGVMNTEAFF.